The 13 T cell receptor beta chains listed next were all sequenced from one sample in a study of OX40 agonist ivuxolimab in advanced cancers. Generated by immunoSEQ multiplex PCR, the TCRdb table keeps only in-frame clones and is missing some. The table includes roughly 75,000 clones, approximately 93% detected once. Sequenced material: CD4+ or CD8+ T cells sorted from blood, taken in a trial of the OX40 agonist ivuxolimab. Source of these receptors: an adult with an advanced solid tumor such as melanoma, head and neck, liver or kidney cancer.

V is TRBV4-1 and J is TRBJ2-7, with D possibly being TRBD1 (5 bases). V shed 1 base and J shed 10 bases, with 17 bases lying between them. Germline CDR1 and CDR2: MGHRA and YSYEKL. The CDR3 contains 14 residues. The CDR3 protein is CASSQAPGQAAQYF. The CDR3 nucleotides read TGCGCCAGCAGCCAAGCCCCAGGACAAGCAGCCCAGTACTTC.

The V gene is TRBV29-1, the J gene TRBJ1-1; D perhaps matches TRBD1 (6 bases). Germline lookup yields CDR1 SQVTM and CDR2 ANQGSEA. Trimming took 4 bases from V and 1 from J, leaving 7 bases between them. This CDR3 is 12 amino acids long. This chain's CDR3 is CSVGGQNTEAFF. CDR3 in DNA: TGCAGCGTTGGGGGACAGAACACTGAAGCTTTCTTT.

The gene calls are TRBV5-1 and TRBJ1-1; D unresolved. With 0 bases removed from V and 5 bases from J, the gap between germline ends came to 17 bases. This CDR3 has 16 amino acids. Germline loops: CDR1 SGHRS, CDR2 YFSETQ. In DNA form, the CDR3 reads TGCGCCAGCAGCTTGGAGGTGACCCCTAAAGGTACTGAAGCTTTCTTT. This codes for CASSLEVTPKGTEAFF.

V is TRBV7-6 and J is TRBJ1-1, with 8 nucleotides matching TRBD1. CDR1 is SGHVS and CDR2 is FNYEAQ in the germline V gene. The junction had 5 bases not matched to a gene; V was cut back by 2 bases and J by 3 bases. This CDR3 has 15 amino acids. The CDR3, as DNA: TGTGCCAGCAGCTTACCCCAGGGGGCCTACACTGAAGCTTTCTTT. Its translation is CASSLPQGAYTEAFF.

The rearrangement uses TRBV5-8 and TRBJ2-5; D unclear. The V end lost 0 bases, the J end lost 12 bases, and 15 bases lay between the germline ends. CDR3 length: 13 amino acids. Germline CDR1 is SGHTS and CDR2 is YDEGEE. This CDR3 reads CASSLVLPALEYF. The CDR3, as DNA: TGTGCCAGCAGCTTGGTCCTTCCTGCCCTCGAGTACTTC.

The gene calls are TRBV28 and TRBJ2-2; D is unresolved. This CDR3 has 13 residues. Germline CDR1 is MDHEN and CDR2 is SYDVKM. Trimming removed 0 bases at V and 6 bases at J, with 5 bases between. In DNA form, the CDR3 reads TGTGCCAGCAGTTTATGGCAGGCCGGGGAGCTGTTTTTT. Translation gives CASSLWQAGELFF.

This chain joins TRBV6-5 and TRBJ1-1; TRBD1 aligns across 7 bases. This CDR3 comprises 15 residues. Germline V gene lookup returns CDR1 MNHEY and CDR2 SVGAGI. The V gene end was trimmed by 6 bases and the J gene end by 0 bases; junction bases not matched to a gene: 7. The CDR3 coding sequence is TGTGCCAGCAGCCTCGGGACAGCGGTGAACACTGAAGCTTTCTTT. Residues: CASSLGTAVNTEAFF.

The gene calls are TRBV6-6 and TRBJ1-5; D gene ambiguous. V was pared by 6 bases and J by 3 bases, with 0 bases between. This CDR3 is built from 10 residues. CDR1 and CDR2 from the germline V gene are MNHNY and SVGAGI (reference sequence). The CDR3 region is CASSNQPQHF. Here the CDR3 DNA reads TGTGCCAGCAGCAATCAGCCCCAGCATTTT.

Of note for this clone: Other DNA sequences from this sample encode an identical CDR3 as well. The chain has TRBV9 and TRBJ2-2; no firm D call. The CDR3 contains 14 residues. V gave up 0 bases and J gave up 5 bases, with 8 bases separating them. CDR1 is SGDLS and CDR2 is YYNGEE in the germline V gene. The CDR3 DNA follows: TGTGCCAGCAGCGTAGGGTGGGGAACCGGGGAGCTGTTTTTT. Translated: CASSVGWGTGELFF.

This sequence joins TRBV28 and TRBJ2-7; possibly TRBD2 for D (7 bases). The V end was cut by 2 bases, the J end by 2 bases, with 19 bases between. The CDR3 totals 17 residues. Per germline, CDR1 MDHEN and CDR2 SYDVKM. In DNA form, the CDR3 reads TGTGCCAGCAGTTTAAACTGGGGAGGGGGTACTACCTACGAGCAGTACTTC. This gives the protein CASSLNWGGGTTYEQYF.

This chain uses TRBV6-6 with TRBJ1-1, with unresolved D. This CDR3 has 16 residues. V was trimmed by 4 bases and J by 0 bases, leaving 15 bases between them. CDR1 and CDR2 (germline): MNHNY, SVGAGI (reference sequence). CDR3 coding DNA: TGTGCCAGCAGTTTACGGGTGGAGGGCCTGAACACTGAAGCTTTCTTT. Translating gives CASSLRVEGLNTEAFF.

The chain has TRBV27 and TRBJ2-2; 9 bases are a match to TRBD1. The CDR3 covers 14 residues. Germline values: CDR1 MNHEY, CDR2 SMNVEV (reference sequence). Trimming took 7 bases from V and 4 from J; bases not matched to a gene: 4. CDR3 nucleotides: TGTGCCAGCAAGGACAGGGGAGGCACCGGGGAGCTGTTTTTT. It is translated as CASKDRGGTGELFF.

The count of this clone is one. The genes are TRBV27 and TRBJ2-3; D possibly corresponds to TRBD1 (6 bases). V dropped 3 bases and J dropped 2 bases, with 12 bases sitting between them. Germline V gives CDR1 MNHEY, CDR2 SMNVEV (reference sequence). The CDR3 length is 15 residues. The CDR3 here is CASSLSRGDTDTQYF. DNA for the CDR3: TGTGCCAGCAGTTTGAGCAGGGGCGACACAGATACGCAGTATTTT.